Given below is one T cell receptor (beta chain) in context. Its antigen is unknown. The sample belongs to a study of cytomegalovirus exposure and HLA in healthy donors. Study conclusions and caveats: An analysis done earlier found most TCR beta V segments productive about 90% or about 30% of the time.

J was trimmed by 0 bases and V by 4 bases; bases with no gene match: 8. Germline-derived CDR1 and CDR2 are SGHVS and FQNEAQ. The CDR3 spans 16 residues. The study ran its PCR with 60 Vbeta and 13 Jbeta primers. Clones were sequenced by immunoSEQ multiplex PCR, and TCRdb holds only the in-frame ones, with some missing. This sample's table has some 110,000 clones. The clonotype was recovered from a man aged 35 to 55 in good health and CMV-seropositive. V gene TRBV7-8 combines with J gene TRBJ1-1, with 7 bases matching TRBD1. Sequenced sample: PBMCs. The CDR3 DNA is TGTGCCAGCAGCTCTCGAGCCGGGACAGTGAACACTGAAGCTTTCTTT. This translates into CASSSRAGTVNTEAFF.